One and the same sample provided the 21 T cell receptor beta chains below, sequenced in a study of CD8+CD57+ T cells in acquired aplastic anemia. For CDR3 and TCR beta VDJ profiling, genomic DNA was the template used. MiXCR, run by TCRdb on the reads, gives a single entry per CDR3 protein. This table has roughly 38,000 distinct CDR3 sequences, 75% to 85% appearing once. Sequenced: sorted CD4+, CD8+, or CD8+CD57+ T cells (not recorded which) from PBMCs. The source is a human donor in good health, serving as a control.

The chain couples TRBV29-1 to TRBJ1-4; D gene unclear. The CDR3 runs 11 residues. The V gene lost 4 bases and the J gene lost 7 bases, with 7 bases spanning the gap. The germline V gene encodes CDR1 SQVTM and CDR2 ANQGSEA. Here the CDR3 reads CSVASGEKLFF. In DNA form, the CDR3 reads TGCAGCGTTGCTTCGGGTGAAAAACTGTTTTTT.

The V gene is TRBV15, the J gene TRBJ2-3; TRBD2 matches 11 bases. V lost 0 bases to trimming and J lost 0 bases; unmatched junction nucleotides: 2. Germline loops: CDR1 LNHNV, CDR2 YYDKDF (reference sequence). The CDR3 has 17 residues. CDR3 in DNA: TGTGCCACCAGCAGAGATAGCGGGGGGGCTAGCACAGATACGCAGTATTTT. This translates into CATSRDSGGASTDTQYF. The whole variable domain, filled in from reference TRBV15 and TRBJ2-3, reads DAMVIQNPRYQVTQFGKPVTLSCSQTLNHNVMYWYQQKSSQAPKLLFHYYDKDFNNEADTPDNFQSRRPNTSFCFLDIRSPGLGDTAMYLCATSRDSGGASTDTQYFGPGTRLTVL.

This clonotype showed up just a few times. This chain joins TRBV4-3 and TRBJ2-7; 8 bases align to TRBD2. The CDR3 is 18 amino acids. Trimming took 0 bases from V and 5 from J; bases not matched to a gene: 15. The germline V gene encodes CDR1 LGHNA and CDR2 YSLEER. CDR3 in amino acids: CASSQELSGGTGRDEQYF. CDR3 nucleotides: TGCGCCAGCAGCCAAGAATTGTCGGGGGGGACCGGCCGGGACGAGCAGTACTTC.

V is TRBV20-1 and J is TRBJ1-6; possible D gene TRBD1, 5 bases. The germline V gene encodes CDR1 DFQATT and CDR2 SNEGSKA (reference sequence). V was cut by 1 base and J by 9 bases, with 10 bases left in between. The CDR3 loop spans 13 amino acids. In nucleotides, the CDR3 is TGCAGTGCTAGAGTCGGGGGAGGTTCACCCCTCCACTTT. Protein sequence: CSARVGGGSPLHF.

This sequence joins TRBV20-1 and TRBJ1-2; no reliable D call. Germline CDR1 and CDR2: DFQATT and SNEGSKA (reference sequence). The CDR3 is 12 residues long. Trimming stripped 0 bases from V and 5 bases from J, with 7 bases between. The DNA for the CDR3 is TGCAGTGCTAGAGATGCACATTATGGCTACACCTTC. It encodes CSARDAHYGYTF.

V gene TRBV20-1 combines with J gene TRBJ2-7; unclear D gene. Germline assignment: CDR1 DFQATT and CDR2 SNEGSKA (reference sequence). V was cut by 0 bases and J by 2 bases, with 8 bases left in between. This CDR3 is built from 13 residues. CDR3 DNA: TGCAGTGCTAGAGATACGGAAGCCTACGAGCAGTACTTC. Its protein product is CSARDTEAYEQYF.

The chain employs TRBV2 and TRBJ1-6; D is uncertain. Germline-derived CDR1 and CDR2 are SNHLY and FYNNEI. This CDR3 is built from 11 residues. Trimming took off 3 bases at V and 15 bases at J, with 9 bases between the two ends. The CDR3 spells CASSDGLDLHF. The CDR3 nucleotides read TGTGCCAGCAGTGATGGGCTGGACCTCCACTTT.

The CDR3 loop reads CASILIRNTEAFF. The CDR3 DNA is TGTGCCAGCATCCTTATCCGGAACACTGAAGCTTTCTTT. V and J are TRBV2 and TRBJ1-1; no definite D call. The V gene's germline CDR1 is SNHLY and CDR2 FYNNEI. Trimming cost V 7 bases and J 1 base, with 10 bases left between them. This CDR3 has 13 residues.

The J gene is TRBJ2-2, the V gene TRBV29-1, with D maybe TRBD2 (6 bases). The CDR3 has 11 amino acids. V gave up 6 bases and J gave up 7 bases, with 9 bases separating them. CDR1 and CDR2 from the germline V gene are SQVTM and ANQGSEA. This CDR3 is CSVEGGGELFF. The CDR3 DNA sequence: TGCAGCGTAGAGGGAGGCGGGGAGCTGTTTTTT.

The chain is built from TRBV15 and TRBJ2-7, with a tentative D call TRBD2 (5 bases). This CDR3 spans 14 amino acids. Germline loops: CDR1 LNHNV, CDR2 YYDKDF (reference sequence). The ends were cut back, 4 bases at V and 4 bases at J, with 14 bases in the middle. This CDR3 reads CATSKNTGWYEQYF. In nucleotides, the CDR3 is TGTGCCACCAGCAAAAATACGGGATGGTACGAGCAGTACTTC. The full variable domain, its missing parts supplied by reference TRBV15 and TRBJ2-7, is DAMVIQNPRYQVTQFGKPVTLSCSQTLNHNVMYWYQQKSSQAPKLLFHYYDKDFNNEADTPDNFQSRRPNTSFCFLDIRSPGLGDTAMYLCATSKNTGWYEQYFGPGTRLTVT.

The CDR3 DNA reads as TGTGCCACCAGCTTTCATTCTAACAATTCACCCCTCCACTTT. Translating gives CATSFHSNNSPLHF. This chain joins TRBV12-3 or TRBV12-4 and TRBJ1-6; D not resolved. Trimming stripped 10 bases from V and 7 bases from J, with 17 bases between. CDR3 length equals 14 residues.

The chain uses TRBV2 and TRBJ1-5, with 7 bases that match TRBD1. Germline CDR1 reads SNHLY; CDR2 reads FYNNEI. CDR3 size: 15 residues. The V segment lost 4 bases and the J segment 1 base; nucleotides outside the gene matches: 4. CDR3 sequence (DNA): TGTGCCAGCAGTGTGGGACAGCTAAGCAATCAGCCCCAGCATTTT. Translating it yields CASSVGQLSNQPQHF.

The chain recombines TRBV9 with TRBJ1-5, with D possibly TRBD1 on 5 matching bases. The CDR3 runs to 16 residues. The V gene lost 0 bases and the J gene lost 2 bases, with 12 bases spanning the gap. The germline V gene has CDR1 SGDLS and CDR2 YYNGEE. CDR3 loop: CASSVGTGGGNQPQHF. CDR3 nucleotide sequence: TGTGCCAGCAGCGTAGGGACGGGGGGTGGCAATCAGCCCCAGCATTTT.

V usage is TRBV10-3 and J usage is TRBJ2-3; TRBD2 matches 12 bases. Trimming removed 6 bases from V and 2 bases from J; junction bases left unmatched: 3. The CDR3 extends over 15 amino acids. The germline gives CDR1 ENHRY, CDR2 SYGVKD. For the CDR3, the DNA is TGTGCCATCAGCCCTAGCGGGAGGGACACAGATACGCAGTATTTT. Amino acid sequence: CAISPSGRDTDTQYF.

The rearrangement uses TRBV10-3 and TRBJ1-2, with D unresolved. CDR3 length: 13 amino acids. V was cut by 4 bases and J by 3 bases, with 9 bases left in between. Germline CDR1 ENHRY, CDR2 SYGVKD. The CDR3 spells CAISANGDYGYTF. The CDR3 DNA sequence: TGTGCCATCAGTGCAAATGGTGACTATGGCTACACCTTC.

The V gene is TRBV29-1, the J gene TRBJ2-7; D gene ambiguous. Trimming pared 5 bases from V and 2 bases from J, leaving 13 bases between. The CDR3 length is 13 residues. The germline CDR1 and CDR2 sequences are SQVTM and ANQGSEA. DNA for the CDR3: TGCAGCGTTTCCCTCATGGCCCCCTACGAGCAGTACTTC. Amino acid sequence: CSVSLMAPYEQYF.

This chain connects TRBV7-9 to TRBJ1-2, with unresolved D. Germline V CDR1 and CDR2: SEHNR, FQNEAQ (reference sequence). Deletions cut 2 bases from V and 4 bases from J, with 5 bases between. The CDR3 spans 12 residues. CDR3 residues: CASSLMAYGYTF. CDR3 coding DNA: TGTGCCAGCAGCTTAATGGCCTATGGCTACACCTTC.

The chain uses TRBV29-1 and TRBJ1-2; 8 bases are a match to TRBD1. CDR1 is SQVTM and CDR2 is ANQGSEA in the germline V gene. The CDR3 has 12 amino acids. With 7 bases clipped from V and 7 bases from J, the junction kept 8 bases outside the gene matches. This chain's CDR3 is CSAWTGTGGYTF. The CDR3 nucleotides are TGCAGCGCTTGGACAGGGACCGGTGGCTACACCTTC.

The chain couples TRBV12-5 to TRBJ2-7; the match to TRBD1 covers 7 bases. This CDR3 has 12 amino acids. Germline loops: CDR1 LGHNT, CDR2 FRNRAP. The V and J ends lost 6 bases and 2 bases, in that order; junction bases with no gene match: 1. Here the CDR3 reads CASGQGTYEQYF. Written as DNA, the CDR3 is TGTGCTAGTGGACAGGGGACCTACGAGCAGTACTTC.

This clonotype was observed once. The chain carries TRBV2 and TRBJ2-7; D is undetermined. The CDR3 runs to 14 residues. The germline V gene encodes CDR1 SNHLY and CDR2 FYNNEI. V was clipped by 4 bases and J by 5 bases, with 15 bases between them. This chain's CDR3 is CASSVSVAVHEQYF. The CDR3 nucleotides read TGTGCCAGCAGTGTGAGCGTCGCCGTCCACGAGCAGTACTTC.

This clonotype turned up a few times. The genes are TRBV10-1 and TRBJ2-7; 10 bases fit TRBD1. CDR1 and CDR2 from the germline V gene are WNHNN and SYGVQD (reference sequence). J was trimmed by 1 base and V by 6 bases; bases with no gene match: 9. The CDR3 has 16 residues. The CDR3 is CASSYERDRGSYEQYF. CDR3 bases: TGCGCCAGCAGCTACGAACGGGACAGGGGTTCCTACGAGCAGTACTTC.